This T cell receptor (beta chain) was profiled in a study of CD8 T cells in ankylosing spondylitis. Trimming left V 5 bases short and J 0 bases short, with 23 bases between. CDR3 length: 19 amino acids. In making TCR beta libraries, quantitative 5'-RACE with molecular barcodes was used. TCRdb re-called the 5' RACE reads with MiXCR, one entry per CDR3 protein. The sample has 470,000 or so distinct CDR3 sequences, approximately 26% seen once; the top ten hold about 0.92%. The study, taken as a whole, reports: From matched ankylosing spondylitis synovial fluid, disease-linked clones were reportedly recovered at significantly enriched levels. Certain motif variants had earlier been reported in reactive arthritis synovial fluid and blood. What appeared characteristic of ankylosing spondylitis blood was a TCR beta motif of several highly homologous variants.

Regarding this clonotype: Its antigen is still unknown.

This receptor was taken from a male donor with ankylosing spondylitis. The source material was blood, either unsorted or a sorted T cell fraction (not recorded which). The chain links TRBV12-3 or TRBV12-4 to TRBJ2-1, with D perhaps matching TRBD2 (6 bases). In nucleotides, the CDR3 is TGTGCCAGCAGTCCCCCTGCGGGGCTGATTGTTACCTCCTACAATGAGCAGTTCTTC. Amino acid sequence: CASSPPAGLIVTSYNEQFF.